This T cell receptor (beta chain) was captured by sequencing in a study of shared clonotypes between healthy human individuals. The CDR3 is made up of 13 amino acids. Trimming left V 3 bases short and J 9 bases short, with 13 bases between. CDR1 and CDR2 (germline): SGDLS, YYNGEE. This clone came up once. Naive CD8 cells lacked CD45RO, underwent positive selection for CCR7 and left out terminally differentiated effector memory CD45RA+ cells. Measured with immunoSEQ multiplex PCR; TCRdb has only the in-frame clones, and not every one. The data contain around 1.9 million clones, under 95% of them singletons.

The chain couples TRBV9 to TRBJ2-1; the D gene could be TRBD1 or TRBD2 (5 bases each). The sample comprised naive CD8+ T cells from PBMCs. This receptor was identified in a man aged 18-30 years in good health. Some clones in this sample may be carry-over from other donors' samples. For the CDR3, the DNA is TGTGCCAGCAGCGGGGATGGGGGTGGTGAGCAGTTCTTC. This codes for CASSGDGGGEQFF.